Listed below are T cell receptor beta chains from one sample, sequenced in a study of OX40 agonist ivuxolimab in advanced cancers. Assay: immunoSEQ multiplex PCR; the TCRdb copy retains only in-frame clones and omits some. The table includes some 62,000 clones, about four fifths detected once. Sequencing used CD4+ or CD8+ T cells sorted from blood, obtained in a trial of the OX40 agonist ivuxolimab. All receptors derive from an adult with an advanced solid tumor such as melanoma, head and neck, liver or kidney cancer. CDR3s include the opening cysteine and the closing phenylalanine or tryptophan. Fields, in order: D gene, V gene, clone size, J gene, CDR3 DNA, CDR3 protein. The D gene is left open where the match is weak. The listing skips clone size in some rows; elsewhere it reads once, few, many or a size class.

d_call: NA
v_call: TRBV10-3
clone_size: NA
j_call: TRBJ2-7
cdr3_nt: TGTGCCATCAGCAACCCTTCGGAGCAGTACTTC
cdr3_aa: CAISNPSEQYF

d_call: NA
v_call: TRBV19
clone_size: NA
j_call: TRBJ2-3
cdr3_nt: TGTGCCAGTAGTCCAGCCCCTAGCACAGATACGCAGTATTTT
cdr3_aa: CASSPAPSTDTQYF

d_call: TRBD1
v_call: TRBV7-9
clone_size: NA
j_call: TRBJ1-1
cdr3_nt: TGTGCCAGCAGCTTACCTATTACAGGGGGGGACACTGAAGCTTTCTTT
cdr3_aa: CASSLPITGGDTEAFF

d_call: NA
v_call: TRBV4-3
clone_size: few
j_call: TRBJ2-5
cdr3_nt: TGCGCCAGCAGCCAAGATCAGTGGCTACCCCAGTACTTC
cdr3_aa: CASSQDQWLPQYF

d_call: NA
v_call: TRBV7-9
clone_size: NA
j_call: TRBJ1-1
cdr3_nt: TGTGCCAGCAGCCCTAGAAACGTGGGACGGGAGATCACTGAAGCTTTCTTT
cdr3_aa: CASSPRNVGREITEAFF

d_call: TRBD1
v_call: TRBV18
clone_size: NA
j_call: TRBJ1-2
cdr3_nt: TGTGCCAGCTCACCTGAAGGACAGGGAGGAGAAGGCTACACCTTC
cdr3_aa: CASSPEGQGGEGYTF

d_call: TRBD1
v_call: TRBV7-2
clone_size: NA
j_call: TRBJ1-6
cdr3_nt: TGTGCCAGCAGCTTAGGCGCAGGGGGTAATAATTCACCCCTCCACTTT
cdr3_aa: CASSLGAGGNNSPLHF

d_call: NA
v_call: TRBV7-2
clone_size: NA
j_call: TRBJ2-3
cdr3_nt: TGTGCCAGCAGCTTAAGCTGGGATACGCAGTATTTT
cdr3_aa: CASSLSWDTQYF

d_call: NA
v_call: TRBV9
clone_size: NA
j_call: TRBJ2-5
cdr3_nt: TGTGCCAGCAGCGTAAGACGGGGTAATGGAGAGACCCAGTACTTC
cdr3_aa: CASSVRRGNGETQYF

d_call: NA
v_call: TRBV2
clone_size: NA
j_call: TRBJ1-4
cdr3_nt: TGTGCCAGCAGTCGCCAAGGGAGATGGGAAAAACTGTTTTTT
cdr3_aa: CASSRQGRWEKLFF

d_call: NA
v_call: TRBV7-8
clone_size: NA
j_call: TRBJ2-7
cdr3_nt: TGTGCCAGCAGCTTAGCGGGAGACATCGCCTCCTACGAGCAGTACTTC
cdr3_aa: CASSLAGDIASYEQYF

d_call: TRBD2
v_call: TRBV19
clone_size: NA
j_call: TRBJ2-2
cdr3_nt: TGTGCCAGTAGTAAGGGACTAGCGGGGATCAGCGGGGAGCTGTTTTTT
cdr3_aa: CASSKGLAGISGELFF

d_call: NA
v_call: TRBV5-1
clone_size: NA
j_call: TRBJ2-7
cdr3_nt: TGCGCCAGCAGCTGGAATATCGGGAGAAACCACGAGCAGTACTTC
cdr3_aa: CASSWNIGRNHEQYF

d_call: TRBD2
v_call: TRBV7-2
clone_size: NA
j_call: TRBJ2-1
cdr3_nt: TGTGCCAGCAGCACCCAGACTAGCGGGAGAACCGTTGAGCAGTTCTTC
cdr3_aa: CASSTQTSGRTVEQFF

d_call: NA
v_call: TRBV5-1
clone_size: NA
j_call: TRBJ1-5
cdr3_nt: TGCGCCAGCAGCTTGGAACCGACAAGCAATCAGCCCCAGCATTTT
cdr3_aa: CASSLEPTSNQPQHF

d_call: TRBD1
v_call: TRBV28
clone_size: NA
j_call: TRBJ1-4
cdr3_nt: TGTGCCAGCCTGGCAGGGGGAGAGGAAAAACTGTTTTTT
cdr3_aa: CASLAGGEEKLFF

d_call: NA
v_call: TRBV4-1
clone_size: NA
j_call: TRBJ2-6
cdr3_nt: TGCGCCAGCAGCCAAAGGGCCTCCTCTGGGGCCAACGTCCTGACTTTC
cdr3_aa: CASSQRASSGANVLTF

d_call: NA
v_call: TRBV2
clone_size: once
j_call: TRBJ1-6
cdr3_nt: TGTGCCAGCAGCCCACTTAATAGTGTAGGCGGGAGCTCCTATAATTCACCCCTCCACTTT
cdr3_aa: CASSPLNSVGGSSYNSPLHF

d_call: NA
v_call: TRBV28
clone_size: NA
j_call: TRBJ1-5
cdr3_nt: TGTGCCAGCAGTTTGATACACCAGCCCCAGCATTTT
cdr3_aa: CASSLIHQPQHF

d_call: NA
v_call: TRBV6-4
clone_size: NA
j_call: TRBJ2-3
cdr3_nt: TGTGCCAGCAGAGCCACAGCCAACACAGATACGCAGTATTTT
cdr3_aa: CASRATANTDTQYF

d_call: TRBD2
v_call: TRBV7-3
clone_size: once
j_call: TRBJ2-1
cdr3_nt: TGTGCCAGCAGTCCTCCGGGACTAGCGTATGAGCAGTTCTTC
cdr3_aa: CASSPPGLAYEQFF

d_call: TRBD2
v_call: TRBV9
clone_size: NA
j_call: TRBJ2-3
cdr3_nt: TGTGCCAGCAGCACGGACGACATAGCGGGGGTAGAAGATACGCAGTATTTT
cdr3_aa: CASSTDDIAGVEDTQYF

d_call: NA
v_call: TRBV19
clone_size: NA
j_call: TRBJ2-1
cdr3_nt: TGTGCCAGTAGTATAGTTAGCTCCTACAATGAGCAGTTCTTC
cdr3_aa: CASSIVSSYNEQFF